This entry concerns a single T cell receptor (beta chain). Its cognate antigen is unknown. Germline CDR1 is LGHNA and CDR2 is YSLEER. Trimming cost V 4 bases and J 5 bases; bases outside gene matches: 13. The CDR3 is made up of 16 amino acids. The PCR made use of 60 Vbeta and 13 Jbeta primers. Assay used: immunoSEQ multiplex PCR; TCRdb lists only in-frame clones, some missing. The table includes about 210,000 clones, 83% detected once. The data belong to a study of cytomegalovirus exposure and HLA in healthy donors. Whole-study findings and limits: The study assumed roughly uniform donor sequencing depth for presence/absence analyses. Earlier analysis found most TCR beta V segments productive about 87% or about 30% of the time.

J is TRBJ1-1 and V is TRBV4-3; 7 nucleotides match TRBD1. The sequencing sample was made of PBMCs. This receptor was identified in a man aged 40-49 years in good health and CMV-seropositive. CDR3 region: CASSPRTGGWGTEAFF. CDR3 coding DNA: TGCGCCAGCAGCCCGCGGACAGGCGGGTGGGGTACTGAAGCTTTCTTT.